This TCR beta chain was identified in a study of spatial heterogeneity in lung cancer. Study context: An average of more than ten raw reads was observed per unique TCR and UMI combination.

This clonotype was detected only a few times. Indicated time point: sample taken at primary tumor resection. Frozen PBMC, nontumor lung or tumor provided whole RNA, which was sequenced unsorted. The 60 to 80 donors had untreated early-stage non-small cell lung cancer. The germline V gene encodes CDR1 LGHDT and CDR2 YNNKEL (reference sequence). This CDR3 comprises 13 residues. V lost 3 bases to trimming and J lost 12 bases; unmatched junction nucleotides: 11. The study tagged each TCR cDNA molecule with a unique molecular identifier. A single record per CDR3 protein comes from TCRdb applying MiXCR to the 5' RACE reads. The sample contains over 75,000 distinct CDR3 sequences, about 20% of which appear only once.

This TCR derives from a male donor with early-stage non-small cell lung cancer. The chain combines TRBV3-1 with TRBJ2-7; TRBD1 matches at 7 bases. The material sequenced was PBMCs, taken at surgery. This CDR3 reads CASSQERQGRTYF. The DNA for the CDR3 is TGTGCCAGCAGCCAGGAAAGACAGGGAAGGACGTACTTC.